The T cell receptor beta chain under discussion was sequenced for a study of control samples from healthy donors and cancer patients. This clone was observed once. From germline, CDR1 is SEHNR and CDR2 FQNEAQ (reference sequence). CDR3 length: 15 residues. Germline trimming cut 5 bases from V and 0 bases from J; bases unmatched to any gene: 3. Repertoires were generated with immunoSEQ multiplex PCR, while TCRdb's copy carries only in-frame clones and drops some. The sample holds around 94,000 clones, 85% to 90% seen once. The TCR was taken from a woman aged 50 to 65 in good health. The chain employs TRBV7-9 and TRBJ2-2; TRBD2 matches 7 bases. What was sequenced was blood. The CDR3 DNA reads as TGTGCCAGCAGCCAAGGACTAGCGAACACCGGGGAGCTGTTTTTT. This codes for CASSQGLANTGELFF.